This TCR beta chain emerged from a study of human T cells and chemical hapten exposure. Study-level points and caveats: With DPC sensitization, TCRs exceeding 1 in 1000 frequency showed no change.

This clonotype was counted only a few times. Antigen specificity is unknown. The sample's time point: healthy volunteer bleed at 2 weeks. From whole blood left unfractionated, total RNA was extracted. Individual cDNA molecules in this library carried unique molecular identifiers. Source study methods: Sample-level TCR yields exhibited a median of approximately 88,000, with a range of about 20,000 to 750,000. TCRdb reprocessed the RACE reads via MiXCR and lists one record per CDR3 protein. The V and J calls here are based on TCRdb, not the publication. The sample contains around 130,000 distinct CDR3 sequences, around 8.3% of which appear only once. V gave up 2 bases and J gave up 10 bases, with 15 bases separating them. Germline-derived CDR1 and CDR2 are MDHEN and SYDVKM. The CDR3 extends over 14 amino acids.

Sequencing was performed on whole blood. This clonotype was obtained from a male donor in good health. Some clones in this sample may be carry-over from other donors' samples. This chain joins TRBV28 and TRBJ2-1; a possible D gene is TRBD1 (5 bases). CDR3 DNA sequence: TGTGCCAGCAGTTTAGAAGTCAGGGCTCGCGAGCAGTTCTTC. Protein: CASSLEVRAREQFF.